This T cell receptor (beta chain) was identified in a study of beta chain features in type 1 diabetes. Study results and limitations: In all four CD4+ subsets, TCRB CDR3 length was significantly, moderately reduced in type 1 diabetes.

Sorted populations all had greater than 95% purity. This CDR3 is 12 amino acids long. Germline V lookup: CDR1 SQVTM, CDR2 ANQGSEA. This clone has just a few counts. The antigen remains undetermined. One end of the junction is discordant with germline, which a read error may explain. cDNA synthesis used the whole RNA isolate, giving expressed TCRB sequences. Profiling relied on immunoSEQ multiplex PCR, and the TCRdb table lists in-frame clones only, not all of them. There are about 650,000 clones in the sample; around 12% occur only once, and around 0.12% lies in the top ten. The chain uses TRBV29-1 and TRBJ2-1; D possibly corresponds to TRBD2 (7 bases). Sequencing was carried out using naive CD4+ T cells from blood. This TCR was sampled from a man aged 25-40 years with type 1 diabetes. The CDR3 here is CSVGTGPGREVF. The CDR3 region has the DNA TGCAGCGTCGGTACAGGGCCTGGACGGGAGGTCTTC.